Shown below are 21 T cell receptor beta chains from a single sample sequenced in a study of blood T cell repertoires in COVID-19. Generated by immunoSEQ multiplex PCR, the TCRdb table keeps only in-frame clones and is missing some. Here the sample spans 26,000 or so clones, about 90% being singletons. The sequenced material came from peripheral blood. These receptors were obtained from a human donor in a cohort sampled during active COVID-19.

V gene TRBV27 combines with J gene TRBJ1-5; the D gene is possibly TRBD1 (6 bases). Trimming stripped 3 bases from V and 5 bases from J, with 14 bases between. The CDR3 extends over 15 amino acids. Germline loops: CDR1 MNHEY, CDR2 SMNVEV (reference sequence). The CDR3 DNA follows: TGTGCCAGCAGTTTCTGGGGGCGTGGGGATCAGCCCCAGCATTTT. The encoded protein is CASSFWGRGDQPQHF.

This clone turned up a few times. This chain links TRBV5-4 with TRBJ2-7; D perhaps matches TRBD2 (5 bases). The V end lost 3 bases, the J end lost 2 bases, and 6 bases lay between the germline ends. The CDR3 has 12 amino acids. CDR1 is SGHNT, CDR2 YYREEE, per germline (reference sequence). The CDR3 loop reads CASSSGAYEQYF. The CDR3 nucleotides are TGTGCCAGCAGCTCCGGGGCCTACGAGCAGTACTTC. Full variable domain (rest looked up from reference TRBV5-4 and TRBJ2-7): ETGVTQSPTHLIKTRGQQVTLRCSSQSGHNTVSWYQQALGQGPQFIFQYYREEENGRGNFPPRFSGLQFPNYSSELNVNALELDDSALYLCASSSGAYEQYFGPGTRLTVT.

The sample holds one count of this clone. The chain is built from TRBV18 and TRBJ1-5, with TRBD1 identical over 9 bases. The germline CDR1 and CDR2 sequences are KGHSH and LQKENI. V dropped 5 bases and J dropped 5; count of bases not matched to a gene: 4. This CDR3 has 14 amino acids. CDR3 DNA: TGTGCCAGCTCAGGGACAGGGAGGGATCAGCCCCAGCATTTT. Protein product: CASSGTGRDQPQHF.

The rearrangement joins TRBV15 to TRBJ2-3, with D maybe TRBD2 (5 bases). The CDR3 has 15 residues. CDR1 LNHNV and CDR2 YYDKDF come from the germline V gene (reference sequence). V dropped 4 bases and J dropped 6 bases, with 17 bases sitting between them. CDR3 sequence: CATSKSGFTRDTQYF. In nucleotides, the CDR3 is TGTGCCACCAGCAAAAGCGGTTTCACCCGGGATACGCAGTATTTT.

The genes are TRBV19 and TRBJ2-5; TRBD1 agrees at 11 bases. Unmatched junction bases numbered 7, after V lost 3 bases and J lost 4 bases. This CDR3 contains 16 residues. CDR1 is LNHDA, CDR2 SQIVND, per germline (reference sequence). This CDR3 reads CASSMIGQGARETQYF. CDR3 DNA: TGTGCCAGTAGTATGATTGGACAGGGGGCTCGAGAGACCCAGTACTTC.

In nucleotides, the CDR3 is TGTGCCAGCAGCTTCTCAGCTAGCGGGGGGAGGGGCGACATTCAGTACTTC. Its protein product is CASSFSASGGRGDIQYF. The J gene is TRBJ2-4, the V gene TRBV13; 11 nucleotides match TRBD2. With 3 bases clipped from V and 8 bases from J, the junction kept 12 bases outside the gene matches. CDR3 length: 17 residues. Germline V gene lookup returns CDR1 PRHDT and CDR2 FYEKMQ (reference sequence).

The chain links TRBV5-6 to TRBJ1-4; tentatively, D is TRBD1 (6 bases). This CDR3 comprises 14 residues. V was trimmed by 1 base and J by 4 bases, leaving 8 bases between them. In germline, CDR1 is SGHDT, CDR2 YYEEEE. The CDR3 reads CASSLQGINEKLFF. The DNA for the CDR3 is TGTGCCAGCAGCTTGCAGGGGATTAATGAAAAACTGTTTTTT.

The chain employs TRBV5-1 and TRBJ2-3; TRBD1 agrees at 9 bases. This CDR3 contains 16 residues. The germline V gene encodes CDR1 SGHRS and CDR2 YFSETQ. V gave up 4 bases and J gave up 2 bases; unmatched junction bases: 8. The CDR3 loop reads CASSVGQGQFTDTQYF. The CDR3 nucleotides read TGCGCCAGCAGCGTAGGACAGGGGCAGTTCACAGATACGCAGTATTTT.

V and J are TRBV5-5 and TRBJ2-7; the D gene is possibly TRBD1 (6 bases). V was clipped by 0 bases and J by 3 bases, with 7 bases between them. The CDR3 runs 13 residues. Germline CDR1 and CDR2: SGHKS and YYEKEE (reference sequence). The CDR3 here is CASSLVRGYEQYV. DNA of the CDR3: TGTGCCAGCAGCTTGGTCAGGGGCTACGAGCAGTACGTC.

V is TRBV7-9 and J is TRBJ1-2, with D tentatively TRBD1 (5 bases). Germline CDR1 reads SEHNR; CDR2 reads FQNEAQ (reference sequence). The V and J ends lost 6 bases and 4 bases respectively, with 24 bases between them. The CDR3 is 17 residues long. CDR3 loop: CASRYPAGLKLFYGYTF. The DNA for the CDR3 is TGTGCCAGCAGGTACCCCGCAGGGCTGAAACTCTTCTATGGCTACACCTTC.

This sequence joins TRBV5-5 and TRBJ1-1, with 7 bases identical to TRBD1. Per germline, CDR1 SGHKS and CDR2 YYEKEE (reference sequence). CDR3 size: 14 residues. Unmatched junction bases numbered 7, after V lost 4 bases and J lost 4 bases. This CDR3 reads CASSADRSSTEAFF. CDR3 DNA: TGTGCCAGCAGCGCGGACAGGTCGAGCACTGAAGCTTTCTTT.

The rearrangement links TRBV9 to TRBJ1-5; weak D call: TRBD1 (6 bases). This CDR3 has 14 residues. The ends were cut back, 5 bases at V and 0 bases at J, with 9 bases in the middle. CDR1 and CDR2 (germline): SGDLS, YYNGEE. The CDR3 sequence: CASSQGFSNQPQHF. The CDR3, as DNA: TGTGCCAGCAGTCAGGGGTTTAGCAATCAGCCCCAGCATTTT.

The chain has TRBV4-1 and TRBJ2-1, with a possible D match to TRBD2 (5 bases). There are 14 residues in the CDR3. From germline, CDR1 is MGHRA and CDR2 YSYEKL. Trimming stripped 2 bases from V and 4 bases from J, with 9 bases between. The CDR3 DNA follows: TGCGCCAGCAGCCAACTGGGCGGGTACAATGAGCAGTTCTTC. Protein product: CASSQLGGYNEQFF.

The chain recombines TRBV19 with TRBJ2-7; the D gene is possibly TRBD2 (6 bases). Trimming left V 7 bases short and J 3 bases short, with 16 bases between. This CDR3 has 14 amino acids. Per germline, CDR1 LNHDA and CDR2 SQIVND (reference sequence). The CDR3 nucleotides read TGTGCCAGTATGGCGGGGTTAGGCAACTACGAGCAGTACTTC. This codes for CASMAGLGNYEQYF.

The chain recombines TRBV27 with TRBJ1-1, with D perhaps matching TRBD1 (5 bases). Germline V CDR1 and CDR2: MNHEY, SMNVEV (reference sequence). The V and J ends lost 2 bases and 4 bases respectively, with 14 bases between them. This CDR3 is 15 amino acids long. The CDR3 DNA reads TGTGCCAGCAGTTTAATCGGGGGGGGGATCACTGAAGCTTTCTTT. Encoded protein: CASSLIGGGITEAFF.

V usage is TRBV10-1 and J usage is TRBJ1-6; D is perhaps TRBD1 (6 bases). CDR1 and CDR2 (germline): WNHNN, SYGVQD (reference sequence). With 5 bases removed from V and 8 bases from J, the gap between germline ends came to 13 bases. The CDR3 contains 14 residues. CDR3 in DNA: TGCGCCAGCAGTACAGGACAGACCGATTCACCCCTCCACTTT. This encodes CASSTGQTDSPLHF.

CDR3: CASSPLDRGGDEQYF. The DNA for the CDR3 is TGTGCCAGCTCACCTTTGGACAGGGGTGGGGACGAGCAGTACTTC. V is TRBV18 and J is TRBJ2-7; TRBD1 aligns across 9 bases. The CDR3 runs 15 residues. V lost 3 bases and J lost 5; bases outside the gene matches: 8. Germline values: CDR1 KGHSH, CDR2 LQKENI.

This clone is judged medium-sized. In nucleotides, the CDR3 is TGTGCCAGCAGCTTGAGGTCTGGCGGCAGCTCCTATAATTCACCCCTCCACTTT. Residues: CASSLRSGGSSYNSPLHF. V gene TRBV11-2 combines with J gene TRBJ1-6, with D unclear. The length of the CDR3 is 18 residues. Trimming removed 3 bases at V and 0 bases at J, with 15 bases between. From germline, CDR1 is SGHAT and CDR2 FQNNGV.

The chain links TRBV4-2 to TRBJ1-2, with 8 nucleotides matching TRBD1. CDR1 is LGHNA and CDR2 is YNFKEQ in the germline V gene. J was trimmed by 13 bases and V by 0 bases; bases with no gene match: 7. The CDR3 covers 13 residues. The CDR3, as DNA: TGTGCCAGCAGCCAAGATGGGCAGGGGGCGCCCACCTTC. Its translation is CASSQDGQGAPTF.

The genes are TRBV12-3 or TRBV12-4 and TRBJ2-7; 7 positions match TRBD1. V was clipped by 8 bases and J by 0 bases; unmatched bases: 4. There are 13 residues in the CDR3. The CDR3 DNA reads as TGTGCCAGCCGGGACAGCTACTCCTACGAGCAGTACTTC. Translated, it gives CASRDSYSYEQYF.

The chain employs TRBV2 and TRBJ2-5; 8 nucleotides align to TRBD2. Germline CDR1 and CDR2: SNHLY and FYNNEI. The J segment lost 4 bases and the V segment lost 10 bases, leaving 11 bases of the junction unmatched. CDR3 length: 14 amino acids. This CDR3 reads CATTRGGRAETQYF. Written as DNA, the CDR3 is TGTGCCACCACCCGGGGGGGCCGAGCAGAGACCCAGTACTTC.